What follows are 28 T cell receptor beta chains derived from one specimen sequenced in a study of beta chain features in type 1 diabetes. The authors reverse transcribed all of the isolated RNA, so sequencing captured expressed TCRB transcripts. Measured with immunoSEQ multiplex PCR; TCRdb has only the in-frame clones, and not every one. The table includes around 250,000 clones, about 70% detected once. Source material: naive CD4+ T cells from blood. The source of these receptors is a man under 40 in good health.

This sequence joins TRBV6-4 and TRBJ2-7, with 14 bases that match TRBD2. V shed 4 bases and J 7 bases; nucleotides not matched to a gene: 0. The CDR3 length is 13 residues. Germline CDR1 is MRHNA and CDR2 is SNTAGT. The DNA for the CDR3 is TGTGCCAGCAGTGGACTAGCGGGAGGGGAGCAGTACTTC. This gives the protein CASSGLAGGEQYF.

CDR3 residues: CASRGGGISGINIQYF. DNA of the CDR3: TGTGCCAGCAGGGGGGGAGGGATAAGCGGAATAAACATTCAGTACTTC. The chain couples TRBV11-2 to TRBJ2-4; 7 positions match TRBD2. Germline V gene data show CDR1 as SGHAT and CDR2 as FQNNGV. This CDR3 is 16 amino acids long. V was clipped by 6 bases and J by 6 bases; unmatched bases: 14.

The rearrangement links TRBV9 to TRBJ2-1, with D maybe TRBD1 (7 bases). This CDR3 region has 15 residues. In germline, CDR1 is SGDLS, CDR2 YYNGEE. V was cut by 0 bases and J by 4 bases, with 11 bases left in between. The CDR3, as DNA: TGTGCCAGCAGCGTAGAACAGGGGACTTACAATGAGCAGTTCTTC. Protein product: CASSVEQGTYNEQFF. The full variable domain, in which reference TRBV9 and TRBJ2-1 provide the parts outside the CDR3, is DSGVTQTPKHLITATGQRVTLRCSPRSGDLSVYWYQQSLDQGLQFLIQYYNGEERAKGNILERFSAQQFPDLHSELNLSSLELGDSALYFCASSVEQGTYNEQFFGPGTRLTVL.

CDR3 DNA sequence: TGTGCCAGCAGCCTTCGACTAGCGAGCACAGATACGCAGTATTTT. Its protein is CASSLRLASTDTQYF. V is TRBV7-9 and J is TRBJ2-3; TRBD2 aligns across 8 bases. Germline CDR1 is SEHNR and CDR2 is FQNEAQ (reference sequence). CDR3 length: 15 residues. J gave up 0 bases and V 5 bases, and 4 bases lay outside the gene matches.

This clone has just a few counts. V is TRBV30 and J is TRBJ2-5; D is undetermined. The germline gives CDR1 GTSNPN, CDR2 SVGIG (reference sequence). V was trimmed by 4 bases and J by 5 bases, leaving 17 bases between them. The length of the CDR3 is 14 residues. The CDR3 DNA follows: TGTGCCTGGAATAGCCAGACTGTATACGAGACCCAGTACTTC. Its translation is CAWNSQTVYETQYF.

This chain links TRBV4-3 with TRBJ2-3; 8 bases fit TRBD2. This CDR3 spans 18 amino acids. V gave up 0 bases and J gave up 4 bases; unmatched junction bases: 12. Germline CDR1 and CDR2: LGHNA and YSLEER. CDR3 bases: TGCGCCAGCAGCCAAGATCAGTCTAGCGGGCCTAGGCCAGATACGCAGTATTTT. This translates into CASSQDQSSGPRPDTQYF.

The chain is built from TRBV19 and TRBJ2-1; D call uncertain. The CDR3 is made up of 13 amino acids. V lost 4 bases to trimming and J lost 5 bases, with 9 bases between them. Germline values: CDR1 LNHDA, CDR2 SQIVND (reference sequence). The CDR3 sequence: CASSKGLNNEQFF. CDR3 DNA sequence: TGTGCCAGTAGTAAGGGATTGAACAATGAGCAGTTCTTC.

V usage is TRBV20-1 and J usage is TRBJ2-7; tentative D call: TRBD1 (6 bases). CDR3 length: 11 residues. V lost 4 bases and J 6 bases, leaving 10 bases between the germline ends. CDR1 is DFQATT and CDR2 is SNEGSKA in the germline V gene (reference sequence). For the CDR3, the DNA is TGCAGTGCTAACAGGGCCGGCGAGCAGTACTTC. Amino acid sequence: CSANRAGEQYF.

The chain recombines TRBV27 with TRBJ2-7; D gene unclear. Germline assignment: CDR1 MNHEY and CDR2 SMNVEV (reference sequence). V gave up 5 bases and J gave up 0 bases, with 11 bases separating them. The CDR3 extends over 14 amino acids. The CDR3 sequence: CASSARTSSYEQYF. In DNA, the CDR3 is TGTGCCAGCAGTGCGAGAACCAGCTCCTACGAGCAGTACTTC.

The V call is TRBV7-9, the J call TRBJ2-1, with D unclear. The V gene's germline CDR1 is SEHNR and CDR2 FQNEAQ (reference sequence). The V and J ends lost 5 bases and 3 bases respectively, with 11 bases between them. The CDR3 spans 14 residues. The CDR3 region is CASSPDPNYNEQFF. CDR3 DNA sequence: TGTGCCAGCAGCCCGGATCCAAACTACAATGAGCAGTTCTTC.

The CDR3 reads CARQGSGANVLTF. The CDR3 DNA sequence: TGTGCCCGACAGGGCTCTGGGGCCAACGTCCTGACTTTC. The V and J genes are TRBV30 and TRBJ2-6, with 7 bases that match TRBD1. CDR1 is GTSNPN and CDR2 is SVGIG in the germline V gene (reference sequence). This CDR3 is 13 amino acids long. With 8 bases clipped from V and 0 bases from J, the junction kept 1 base outside the gene matches.

The V and J genes are TRBV9 and TRBJ2-2, with 8 bases matching TRBD2. V was pared by 3 bases and J by 5 bases, with 6 bases of the junction left unmatched. Germline V gene data show CDR1 as SGDLS and CDR2 as YYNGEE. This CDR3 comprises 15 residues. The CDR3 region is CASSAGLGGTGELFF. Here the CDR3 DNA reads TGTGCCAGCAGCGCGGGACTAGGAGGGACCGGGGAGCTGTTTTTT.

This clone was picked up a small number of times. The gene calls are TRBV30 and TRBJ1-6; D ambiguous. From germline, CDR1 is GTSNPN and CDR2 SVGIG (reference sequence). The length of the CDR3 is 13 residues. V was trimmed by 4 bases and J by 4 bases, leaving 8 bases between them. The CDR3, as DNA: TGTGCCTGGAATCTGAGATATAATTCACCCCTCCACTTT. Protein sequence: CAWNLRYNSPLHF.

This clone was counted a few times. The rearrangement links TRBV5-1 to TRBJ2-1; a possible D gene is TRBD2 (6 bases). The CDR3 totals 12 residues. Trimming removed 6 bases at V and 9 bases at J, with 13 bases between. In germline, CDR1 is SGHRS, CDR2 YFSETQ. The CDR3 DNA follows: TGCGCCAGCACCGATAGCGGCGGTGAGCAGTTCTTC. This encodes CASTDSGGEQFF.

This chain connects TRBV7-2 to TRBJ2-6; 7 nucleotides line up with TRBD2. The CDR3 runs to 16 residues. Trimming removed 5 bases from V and 2 bases from J; junction bases left unmatched: 6. Germline loops: CDR1 SGHTA, CDR2 FQGNSA. The CDR3 loop reads CASSPRGVTGANVLTF. The CDR3 nucleotides read TGTGCCAGCAGCCCCCGGGGGGTTACTGGGGCCAACGTCCTGACTTTC.

This clone occurred a few times. Other DNA sequences in this specimen translate into the identical CDR3. This chain joins TRBV30 and TRBJ2-7, with no clear D. V shed 3 bases and J shed 7 bases, with 13 bases lying between them. In germline, CDR1 is GTSNPN, CDR2 SVGIG (reference sequence). The CDR3 totals 12 residues. DNA of the CDR3: TGTGCCTGGAGCGGATTATCGCGGGAGCAGTACTTC. It encodes CAWSGLSREQYF. The whole variable domain, filled in from reference TRBV30 and TRBJ2-7, reads SQTIHQWPATLVQPVGSPLSLECTVEGTSNPNLYWYRQAAGRGLQLLFYSVGIGQISSEVPQNLSASRPQDRQFILSSKKLLLSDSGFYLCAWSGLSREQYFGPGTRLTVT.

This clone was seen a handful of times. V gene TRBV29-1 combines with J gene TRBJ2-3, with D perhaps TRBD1 (6 bases). The germline V gene encodes CDR1 SQVTM and CDR2 ANQGSEA. This CDR3 is built from 13 residues. V lost 6 bases and J 2 bases, leaving 12 bases between the germline ends. The CDR3 sequence is CSVTGIVTDTQYF. The CDR3 nucleotides read TGCAGCGTAACAGGGATCGTCACAGATACGCAGTATTTT.

For the CDR3, the DNA is TGTGCCAGCAGCCTAGATCGCGTAAAAGAGACCCAGTACTTC. It yields the protein CASSLDRVKETQYF. The V and J genes are TRBV5-6 and TRBJ2-5; D gene uncertain. The CDR3 loop spans 14 amino acids. The ends were cut back, 4 bases at V and 3 bases at J, with 13 bases in the middle. Germline V gene sequence: CDR1 SGHDT, CDR2 YYEEEE. Full variable domain (remainder filled in from reference TRBV5-6 and TRBJ2-5): DAGVTQSPTHLIKTRGQQVTLRCSPKSGHDTVSWYQQALGQGPQFIFQYYEEEERQRGNFPDRFSGHQFPNYSSELNVNALLLGDSALYLCASSLDRVKETQYFGPGTRLLVL.

This rearrangement joins TRBV4-3 to TRBJ2-3; TRBD2 agrees at 8 bases. The CDR3 sequence is 16 residues long. J lost 0 bases, V lost 1 base, and 3 bases had no gene match. Germline V gene data show CDR1 as LGHNA and CDR2 as YSLEER. CDR3 sequence reads: CASSQGTGGSTDTQYF. The CDR3 region has the DNA TGCGCCAGCAGCCAAGGGACGGGAGGGAGCACAGATACGCAGTATTTT.

The chain is built from TRBV7-2 and TRBJ2-1, with 8 bases fitting TRBD2. CDR1 SGHTA and CDR2 FQGNSA come from the germline V gene. Trimming took 1 base from V and 6 from J; bases not matched to a gene: 5. The CDR3 is 15 amino acids. The CDR3 reads CASSLEGLAVNEQFF. For the CDR3, the DNA is TGTGCCAGCAGCTTAGAAGGACTAGCTGTCAATGAGCAGTTCTTC.

The J gene is TRBJ2-4, the V gene TRBV7-2; possible D gene TRBD1, 6 bases. CDR3 size: 18 residues. The V end lost 2 bases, the J end lost 0 bases, and 17 bases lay between the germline ends. Germline V gene sequence: CDR1 SGHTA, CDR2 FQGNSA. CDR3 sequence reads: CASSLKWAVGAAKNIQYF. DNA of the CDR3: TGTGCCAGCAGCTTAAAGTGGGCGGTGGGGGCAGCCAAAAACATTCAGTACTTC.

This chain connects TRBV9 to TRBJ2-7, with TRBD1 as a possible D gene (6 bases). V was clipped by 4 bases and J by 2 bases, with 13 bases between them. The CDR3 is made up of 14 amino acids. The germline CDR1 and CDR2 sequences are SGDLS and YYNGEE. The CDR3 bases are TGTGCCAGCAGCCGGACAGCGACCCCCTACGAGCAGTACTTC. It is translated as CASSRTATPYEQYF.

This clone was observed a few times. V usage is TRBV29-1 and J usage is TRBJ2-4; D may correspond to TRBD1 or TRBD2 (5 bases each). Germline lookup yields CDR1 SQVTM and CDR2 ANQGSEA. This CDR3 region has 14 residues. Trimming removed 4 bases at V and 5 bases at J, with 15 bases between. The CDR3 loop reads CSVGWGRGENIQYF. The CDR3, as DNA: TGCAGCGTTGGTTGGGGAAGGGGAGAAAACATTCAGTACTTC.

The V and J genes are TRBV30 and TRBJ1-5, with 7 bases identical to TRBD1. The germline V gene encodes CDR1 GTSNPN and CDR2 SVGIG (reference sequence). The CDR3 covers 16 residues. For the CDR3, the DNA is TGTGGCTTACAAGATCGGGACAGCAATAGCAATCAGCCCCAGCATTTT. It is translated as CGLQDRDSNSNQPQHF. The full variable domain, completed using reference TRBV30 and TRBJ1-5, is SQTIHQWPATLVQPVGSPLSLECTVEGTSNPNLYWYRQAAGRGLQLLFYSVGIGQISSEVPQNLSASRPQDRQFILSSKKLLLSDSGFYLCGLQDRDSNSNQPQHFGDGTRLSIL.

Only one count was recorded for this clone. The V gene is TRBV28, the J gene TRBJ2-7, with 11 positions matching TRBD2. The length of the CDR3 is 17 residues. The ends lost 2 bases at V and 6 bases at J; junction bases unmatched: 12. CDR1 is MDHEN and CDR2 is SYDVKM in the germline V gene. DNA for the CDR3: TGTGCCAGCAGTTTAGGGCCCCCACTAGCGGGAGTTATCGAGCAGTACTTC. Residues: CASSLGPPLAGVIEQYF.

V usage is TRBV19 and J usage is TRBJ2-7; D may correspond to TRBD1 or TRBD2 (5 bases each). CDR1 and CDR2 from the germline V gene are LNHDA and SQIVND (reference sequence). V was shortened by 4 bases and J by 1 base, with 11 bases between the two germline ends. This CDR3 contains 14 residues. The CDR3, as DNA: TGTGCCAGTAGTAACCGGGACGTATCCTACGAGCAGTACTTC. Translated, it gives CASSNRDVSYEQYF.

The chain employs TRBV30 and TRBJ2-7, with D uncertain. Trimming left V 4 bases short and J 3 bases short, with 4 bases between. This CDR3 contains 10 residues. Germline values: CDR1 GTSNPN, CDR2 SVGIG (reference sequence). The CDR3: CAWTSYEQYF. The CDR3 DNA reads TGTGCCTGGACGAGCTACGAGCAGTACTTC. Looking up the rest from reference TRBV30 and TRBJ2-7 gives the full variable domain: SQTIHQWPATLVQPVGSPLSLECTVEGTSNPNLYWYRQAAGRGLQLLFYSVGIGQISSEVPQNLSASRPQDRQFILSSKKLLLSDSGFYLCAWTSYEQYFGPGTRLTVT.

This sequence joins TRBV15 and TRBJ1-2; D call uncertain. The CDR3 loop spans 13 amino acids. The germline V gene has CDR1 LNHNV and CDR2 YYDKDF (reference sequence). V was trimmed by 5 bases and J by 7 bases, leaving 14 bases between them. In DNA form, the CDR3 reads TGTGCCACCAGCGTTACCGGTGAGGGTGGCTACACCTTC. Amino acid sequence: CATSVTGEGGYTF.